Listed below are T cell receptor beta chains from one sample, sequenced in a study of cytomegalovirus exposure and HLA in healthy donors. Produced via immunoSEQ multiplex PCR; TCRdb's table is partial and in-frame only. The table for this sample gives roughly 110,000 clones. What was sequenced was PBMCs. The receptors derive from a man aged 30 to 45 in good health and CMV-seronegative. Both conserved end residues are part of each CDR3. Each record gives: J gene, D gene, V gene, CDR3 DNA, CDR3 protein. The D gene is left open where the match is weak.

J gene: TRBJ2-3
D gene: NA
V gene: TRBV10-3
CDR3 DNA: TGTGCCATCAAAGACTTAAGCACAGATACGCAGTATTTT
CDR3 protein: CAIKDLSTDTQYF

J gene: TRBJ2-2
D gene: TRBD2
V gene: TRBV4-3
CDR3 DNA: TGCGCCAGCAGCCACTTAGCGGGGATGAACACCGGGGAGCTGTTTTTT
CDR3 protein: CASSHLAGMNTGELFF

J gene: TRBJ2-2
D gene: NA
V gene: TRBV6-5
CDR3 DNA: TGTGCCAGCATAGAGGGCAACACCGGGGAGCTGTTTTTT
CDR3 protein: CASIEGNTGELFF

J gene: TRBJ2-5
D gene: TRBD1
V gene: TRBV5-6
CDR3 DNA: TGTGCCAGCAGCACCGACAGGGGCCAAGAGACCCAGTACTTC
CDR3 protein: CASSTDRGQETQYF

J gene: TRBJ1-2
D gene: TRBD1
V gene: TRBV6-1
CDR3 DNA: TGTGCCAGCACCCCTACGGGACAGAACTATGGCTACACCTTC
CDR3 protein: CASTPTGQNYGYTF

J gene: TRBJ2-5
D gene: TRBD1
V gene: TRBV5-4
CDR3 DNA: TGTGCCAGCAGCTTGGAAGGGGGCTTGGAGACCCAGTACTTC
CDR3 protein: CASSLEGGLETQYF

J gene: TRBJ2-3
D gene: NA
V gene: TRBV7-8
CDR3 DNA: TGTGCCAGCAGCTCCACAGATTACACAGATACGCAGTATTTT
CDR3 protein: CASSSTDYTDTQYF

J gene: TRBJ1-5
D gene: NA
V gene: TRBV6-1
CDR3 DNA: TGTGCCAGCAGTGGTCGACAGATCAATCAGCCCCAGCATTTT
CDR3 protein: CASSGRQINQPQHF

J gene: TRBJ1-2
D gene: TRBD1
V gene: TRBV9
CDR3 DNA: TGTGCCAGCAGCAGAGGGACAGGGGGCGCCTCGGTGGGCTACACCTTC
CDR3 protein: CASSRGTGGASVGYTF

J gene: TRBJ2-6
D gene: NA
V gene: TRBV5-4
CDR3 DNA: TGTGCCAGCAGCTCAGCCGGGGTTATTATCCCCTCTGGGGCCAACGTCCTGACTTTC
CDR3 protein: CASSSAGVIIPSGANVLTF

J gene: TRBJ1-1
D gene: NA
V gene: TRBV7-6
CDR3 DNA: TGTGCCAGCAGCTTAGCGCGGGGAAGCCGAAACATGAACACTGAAGCTTTCTTT
CDR3 protein: CASSLARGSRNMNTEAFF

J gene: TRBJ1-1
D gene: TRBD1
V gene: TRBV5-8
CDR3 DNA: TGTGCCAGCAGCCGGAGACAGGGCTCGGGGACTGAAGCTTTCTTT
CDR3 protein: CASSRRQGSGTEAFF

J gene: TRBJ1-5
D gene: TRBD1
V gene: TRBV2
CDR3 DNA: TGTGCCAGCAGTCCCGACAGGGTAGGATCTCAGCCCCAGCATTTT
CDR3 protein: CASSPDRVGSQPQHF

J gene: TRBJ2-1
D gene: TRBD1
V gene: TRBV5-1
CDR3 DNA: TGCGCCAGCAGAGCGACAGGGGGCTATGAGCAGTTCTTC
CDR3 protein: CASRATGGYEQFF

J gene: TRBJ1-3
D gene: TRBD1
V gene: TRBV7-2
CDR3 DNA: TGTGCCAGCAGCCGGGACAGGGCGGCCAGAAACACCATATATTTT
CDR3 protein: CASSRDRAARNTIYF

J gene: TRBJ1-5
D gene: NA
V gene: TRBV10-3
CDR3 DNA: TGTGCCATCAGTGAGTTTGTAGGGGCCAATCAGCCCCAGCATTTT
CDR3 protein: CAISEFVGANQPQHF

J gene: TRBJ1-1
D gene: NA
V gene: TRBV6-1
CDR3 DNA: TGTGCCAGCACGGGGTTAATGAACACTGAAGCTTTCTTT
CDR3 protein: CASTGLMNTEAFF

J gene: TRBJ2-1
D gene: TRBD2
V gene: TRBV11-2
CDR3 DNA: TGTGCCAGCAGCATCGTAGGGACTAGCGGGGCCTACAATGAGCAGTTCTTC
CDR3 protein: CASSIVGTSGAYNEQFF